This T cell receptor (beta chain) was found in a study of blood T cell repertoires in COVID-19. Two negative PCRs, clearance, or symptom resolution were required of recovered Cohort 3 donors. Profiled with immunoSEQ multiplex PCR; TCRdb holds only in-frame clones, not every one. The sample includes some 500,000 clones, 85% to 90% of them seen just once. The CDR3 is 15 residues long. Between the trimmed V and J ends, which lost 8 bases and 5 bases, there was a span of 18 bases. Germline assignment: CDR1 KGHSH and CDR2 LQKENI. This receptor was taken from a woman in her thirties or forties who had recovered from COVID-19. The sample taken for sequencing was PBMCs or T cells enriched from blood (not recorded which). V is TRBV18 and J is TRBJ2-2; D is perhaps TRBD1 (6 bases). The CDR3 region has the DNA TGTGCCAGCCACAATTCACTTCAGGGGACCGGGGAGCTGTTTTTT. As protein: CASHNSLQGTGELFF.